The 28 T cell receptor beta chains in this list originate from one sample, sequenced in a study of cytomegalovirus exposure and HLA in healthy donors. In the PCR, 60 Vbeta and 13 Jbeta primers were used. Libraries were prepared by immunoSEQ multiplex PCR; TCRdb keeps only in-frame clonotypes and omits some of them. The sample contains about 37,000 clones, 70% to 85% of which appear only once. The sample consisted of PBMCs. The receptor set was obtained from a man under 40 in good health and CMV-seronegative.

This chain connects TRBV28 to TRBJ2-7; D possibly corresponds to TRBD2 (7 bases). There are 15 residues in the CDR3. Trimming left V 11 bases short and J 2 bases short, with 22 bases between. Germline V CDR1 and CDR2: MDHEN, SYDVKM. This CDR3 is CALGWGGANAYEQYF. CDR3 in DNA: TGTGCCCTCGGGTGGGGGGGGGCCAACGCCTACGAGCAGTACTTC.

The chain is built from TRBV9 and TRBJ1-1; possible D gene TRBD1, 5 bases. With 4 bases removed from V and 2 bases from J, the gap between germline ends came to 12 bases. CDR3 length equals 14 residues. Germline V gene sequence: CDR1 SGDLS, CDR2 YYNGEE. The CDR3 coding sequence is TGTGCCAGCAGCCTTCTTACAGGTAACACTGAAGCTTTCTTT. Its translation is CASSLLTGNTEAFF.

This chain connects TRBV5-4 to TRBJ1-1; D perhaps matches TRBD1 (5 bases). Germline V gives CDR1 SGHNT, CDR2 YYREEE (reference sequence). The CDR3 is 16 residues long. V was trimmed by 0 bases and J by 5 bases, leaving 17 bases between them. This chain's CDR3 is CASSLGAGYSATEAFF. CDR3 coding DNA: TGTGCCAGCAGCTTGGGAGCAGGGTACTCTGCTACTGAAGCTTTCTTT.

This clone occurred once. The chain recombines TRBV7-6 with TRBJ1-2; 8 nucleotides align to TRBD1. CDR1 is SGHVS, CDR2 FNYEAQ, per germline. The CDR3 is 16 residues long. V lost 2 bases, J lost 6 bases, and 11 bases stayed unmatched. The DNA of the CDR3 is TGTGCCAGCAGCTTAAGGGCGACAGGGGACGTTGATGGCTACACCTTC. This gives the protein CASSLRATGDVDGYTF.

CDR3 coding DNA: TGTGCCAGCAGGACCGGGACAGCCCATAATTCACCCCTCCACTTT. It translates to CASRTGTAHNSPLHF. This chain joins TRBV6-1 and TRBJ1-6; 7 bases are shared with TRBD1. With 6 bases clipped from V and 5 bases from J, the junction kept 7 bases outside the gene matches. The CDR3 is 15 amino acids. The V gene's germline CDR1 is MNHNS and CDR2 SASEGT.

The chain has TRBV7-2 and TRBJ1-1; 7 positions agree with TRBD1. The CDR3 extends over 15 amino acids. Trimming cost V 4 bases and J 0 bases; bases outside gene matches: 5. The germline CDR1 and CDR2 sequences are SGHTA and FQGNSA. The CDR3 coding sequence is TGTGCCAGCAGCTGGACGACAGGGTTGAACACTGAAGCTTTCTTT. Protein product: CASSWTTGLNTEAFF.

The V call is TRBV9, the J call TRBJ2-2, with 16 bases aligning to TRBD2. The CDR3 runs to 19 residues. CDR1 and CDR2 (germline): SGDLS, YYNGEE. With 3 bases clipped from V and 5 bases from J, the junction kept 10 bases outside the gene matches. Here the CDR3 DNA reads TGTGCCAGCAGCGCCAGGGGGACTAGCGGGGGGGCTATAACCGGGGAGCTGTTTTTT. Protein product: CASSARGTSGGAITGELFF.

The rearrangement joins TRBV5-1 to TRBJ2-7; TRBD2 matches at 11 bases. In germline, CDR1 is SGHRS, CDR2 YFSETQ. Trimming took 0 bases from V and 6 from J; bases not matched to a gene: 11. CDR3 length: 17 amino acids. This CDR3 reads CASSLDSSGRADGEQYF. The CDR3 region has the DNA TGCGCCAGCAGCTTGGATAGTAGCGGGAGGGCCGACGGCGAGCAGTACTTC. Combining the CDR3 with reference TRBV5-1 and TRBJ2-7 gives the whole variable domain KAGVTQTPRYLIKTRGQQVTLSCSPISGHRSVSWYQQTPGQGLQFLFEYFSETQRNKGNFPGRFSGRQFSNSRSEMNVSTLELGDSALYLCASSLDSSGRADGEQYFGPGTRLTVT.

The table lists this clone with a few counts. The CDR3 protein is CASSLPGASYEQYF. CDR3 coding DNA: TGCGCCAGCAGCTTGCCAGGGGCATCCTACGAGCAGTACTTC. V and J are TRBV5-1 and TRBJ2-7; maybe TRBD1 (6 bases). V dropped 1 base and J dropped 1 base, with 9 bases sitting between them. The CDR3 spans 14 residues. Germline V gene data show CDR1 as SGHRS and CDR2 as YFSETQ. The full variable domain, completed using reference TRBV5-1 and TRBJ2-7, is KAGVTQTPRYLIKTRGQQVTLSCSPISGHRSVSWYQQTPGQGLQFLFEYFSETQRNKGNFPGRFSGRQFSNSRSEMNVSTLELGDSALYLCASSLPGASYEQYFGPGTRLTVT.

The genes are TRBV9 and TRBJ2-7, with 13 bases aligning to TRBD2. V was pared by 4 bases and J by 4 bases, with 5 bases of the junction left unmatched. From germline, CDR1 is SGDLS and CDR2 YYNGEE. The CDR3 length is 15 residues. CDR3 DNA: TGTGCCAGCAGCTCGGGGACTAGCGGGATTTACGAGCAGTACTTC. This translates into CASSSGTSGIYEQYF.

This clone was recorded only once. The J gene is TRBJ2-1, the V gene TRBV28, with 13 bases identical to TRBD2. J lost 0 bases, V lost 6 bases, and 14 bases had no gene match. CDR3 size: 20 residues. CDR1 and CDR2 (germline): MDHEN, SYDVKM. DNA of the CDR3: TGTGCCAGCAGATCCATCCCCCGGACTAGCGGGAGAAGCTCCTACAATGAGCAGTTCTTC. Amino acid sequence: CASRSIPRTSGRSSYNEQFF.

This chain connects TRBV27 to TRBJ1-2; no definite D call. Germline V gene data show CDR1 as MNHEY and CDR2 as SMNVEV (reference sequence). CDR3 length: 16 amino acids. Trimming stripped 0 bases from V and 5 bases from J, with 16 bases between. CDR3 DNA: TGTGCCAGCAGTTTATCCGGCGGCGTGTGGATTTATGGCTACACCTTC. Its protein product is CASSLSGGVWIYGYTF.

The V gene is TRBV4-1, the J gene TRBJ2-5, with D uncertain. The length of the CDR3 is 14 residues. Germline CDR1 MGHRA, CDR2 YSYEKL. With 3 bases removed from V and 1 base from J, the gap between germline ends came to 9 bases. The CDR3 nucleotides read TGCGCCAGCAGCCAGGGTGGAGCCCAAGAGACCCAGTACTTC. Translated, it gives CASSQGGAQETQYF.

The CDR3 region is CASSYSASASYEQYF. CDR3 DNA sequence: TGTGCCAGCAGTTATTCCGCTAGCGCCTCCTACGAGCAGTACTTC. The rearrangement uses TRBV6-5 and TRBJ2-7; D may be TRBD2 (6 bases). V lost 3 bases and J 0 bases, leaving 12 bases between the germline ends. CDR3 length equals 15 residues. Looked up from germline, CDR1 is MNHEY and CDR2 is SVGAGI.

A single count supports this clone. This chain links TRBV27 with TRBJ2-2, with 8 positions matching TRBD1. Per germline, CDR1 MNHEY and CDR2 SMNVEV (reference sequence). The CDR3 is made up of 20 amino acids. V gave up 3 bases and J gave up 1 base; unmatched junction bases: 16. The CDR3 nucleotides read TGTGCCAGCAGTTTGAGGGCAGCGCCGCGCGACAGGGGGAACACCGGGGAGCTGTTTTTT. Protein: CASSLRAAPRDRGNTGELFF.

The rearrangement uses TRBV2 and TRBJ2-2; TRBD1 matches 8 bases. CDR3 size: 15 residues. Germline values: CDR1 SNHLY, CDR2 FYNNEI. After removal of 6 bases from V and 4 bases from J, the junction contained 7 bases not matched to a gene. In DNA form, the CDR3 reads TGTGCCAGCAGAAGTGCCGGGACAGGCACCGGGGAGCTGTTTTTT. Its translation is CASRSAGTGTGELFF.

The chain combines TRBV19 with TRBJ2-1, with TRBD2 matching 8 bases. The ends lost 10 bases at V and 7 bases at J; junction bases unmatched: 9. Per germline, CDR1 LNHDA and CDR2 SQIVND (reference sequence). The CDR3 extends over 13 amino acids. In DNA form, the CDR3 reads TGTGCCACTAATCCGGGGACTAGAAATGAGCAGTTCTTC. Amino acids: CATNPGTRNEQFF.

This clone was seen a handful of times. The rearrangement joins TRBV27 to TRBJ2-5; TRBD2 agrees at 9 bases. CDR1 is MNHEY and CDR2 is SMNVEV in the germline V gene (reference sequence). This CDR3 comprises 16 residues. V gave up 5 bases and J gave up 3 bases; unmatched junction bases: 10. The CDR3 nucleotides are TGTGCCAGCAGTCAAGGGGGCGGGGGGGTTAAAGAGACCCAGTACTTC. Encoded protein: CASSQGGGGVKETQYF.

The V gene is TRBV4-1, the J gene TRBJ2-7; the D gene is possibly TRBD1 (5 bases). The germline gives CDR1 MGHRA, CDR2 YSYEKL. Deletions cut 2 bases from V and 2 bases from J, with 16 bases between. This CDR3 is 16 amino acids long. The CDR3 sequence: CASSQLLGAGAYEQYF. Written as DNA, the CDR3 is TGCGCCAGCAGCCAACTTCTAGGGGCTGGGGCCTACGAGCAGTACTTC.

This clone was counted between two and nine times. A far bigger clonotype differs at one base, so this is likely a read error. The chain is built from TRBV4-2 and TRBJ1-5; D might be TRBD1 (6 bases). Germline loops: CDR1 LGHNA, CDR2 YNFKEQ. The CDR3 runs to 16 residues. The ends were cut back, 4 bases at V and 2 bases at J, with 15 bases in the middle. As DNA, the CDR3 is TGTGCCAGCAGCCCCAGAGAGGGGGTGGGCAATCAGCCCCAGCATTTT. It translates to CASSPREGVGNQPQHF.

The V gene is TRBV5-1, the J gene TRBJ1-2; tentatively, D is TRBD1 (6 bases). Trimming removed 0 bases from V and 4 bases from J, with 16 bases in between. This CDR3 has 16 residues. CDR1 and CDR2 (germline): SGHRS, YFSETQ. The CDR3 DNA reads TGCGCCAGCAGCTTGGGTAACGGGGGGCTAACCTATGGCTACACCTTC. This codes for CASSLGNGGLTYGYTF.

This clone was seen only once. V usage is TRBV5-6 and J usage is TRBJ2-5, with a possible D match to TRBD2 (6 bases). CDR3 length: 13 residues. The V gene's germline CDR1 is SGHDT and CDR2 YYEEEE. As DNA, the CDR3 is TGTGCAAGCCGCGGCGGGGTGGGAGAGACCCAGTACTTC. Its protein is CASRGGVGETQYF.

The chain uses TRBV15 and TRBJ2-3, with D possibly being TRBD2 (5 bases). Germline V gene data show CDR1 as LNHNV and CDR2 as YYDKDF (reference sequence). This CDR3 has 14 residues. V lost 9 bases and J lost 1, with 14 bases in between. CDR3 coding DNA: TGTGCCACAACCACCGGGGAAGGCACAGATACGCAGTATTTT. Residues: CATTTGEGTDTQYF.

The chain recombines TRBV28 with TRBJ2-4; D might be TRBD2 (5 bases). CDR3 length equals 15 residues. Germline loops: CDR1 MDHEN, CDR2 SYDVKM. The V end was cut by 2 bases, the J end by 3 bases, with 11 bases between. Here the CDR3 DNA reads TGTGCCAGCAGTTTAAGGGAGATGGGCAAAAACATTCAGTACTTC. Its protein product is CASSLREMGKNIQYF.

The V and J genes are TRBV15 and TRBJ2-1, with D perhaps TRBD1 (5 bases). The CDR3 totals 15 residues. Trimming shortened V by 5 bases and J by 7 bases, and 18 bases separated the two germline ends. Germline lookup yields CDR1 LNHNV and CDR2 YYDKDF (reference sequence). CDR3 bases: TGTGCCACCAGCTTCCCACCAGACAGCCTGAATGAGCAGTTCTTC. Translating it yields CATSFPPDSLNEQFF.

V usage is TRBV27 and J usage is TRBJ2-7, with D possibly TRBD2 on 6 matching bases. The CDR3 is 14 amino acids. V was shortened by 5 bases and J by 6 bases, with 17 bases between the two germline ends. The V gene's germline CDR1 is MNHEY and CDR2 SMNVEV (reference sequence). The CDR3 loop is CASSPSTSPSEQYF. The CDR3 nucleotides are TGTGCCAGCAGTCCCTCGACTAGTCCCTCCGAGCAGTACTTC.

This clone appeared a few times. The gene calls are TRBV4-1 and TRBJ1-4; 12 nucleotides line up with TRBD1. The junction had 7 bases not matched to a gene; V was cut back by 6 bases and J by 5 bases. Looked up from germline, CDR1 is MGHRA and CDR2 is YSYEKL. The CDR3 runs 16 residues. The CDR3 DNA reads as TGCGCCAGCAGTCCGGGACAGGGGGCGGGAAATGAAAAACTGTTTTTT. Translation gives CASSPGQGAGNEKLFF.

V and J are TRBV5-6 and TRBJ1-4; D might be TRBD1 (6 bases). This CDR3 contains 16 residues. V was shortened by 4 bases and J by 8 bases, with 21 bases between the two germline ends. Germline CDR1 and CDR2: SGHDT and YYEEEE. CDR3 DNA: TGTGCCAGCAGCGCGCTAGGGGACATACTTGGCGAAAAACTGTTTTTT. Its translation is CASSALGDILGEKLFF. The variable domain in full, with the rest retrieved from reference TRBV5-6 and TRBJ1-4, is DAGVTQSPTHLIKTRGQQVTLRCSPKSGHDTVSWYQQALGQGPQFIFQYYEEEERQRGNFPDRFSGHQFPNYSSELNVNALLLGDSALYLCASSALGDILGEKLFFGSGTQLSVL.